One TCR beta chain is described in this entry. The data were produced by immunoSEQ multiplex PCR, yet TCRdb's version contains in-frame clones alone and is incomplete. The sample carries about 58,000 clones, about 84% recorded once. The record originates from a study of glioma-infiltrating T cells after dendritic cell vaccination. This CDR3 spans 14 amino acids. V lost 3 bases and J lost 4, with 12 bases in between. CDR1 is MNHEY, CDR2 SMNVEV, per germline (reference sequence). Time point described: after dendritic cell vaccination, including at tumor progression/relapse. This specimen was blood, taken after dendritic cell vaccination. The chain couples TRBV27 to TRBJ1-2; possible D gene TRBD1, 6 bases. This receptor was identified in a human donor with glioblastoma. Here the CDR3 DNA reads TGTGCCAGCAGTTTTACCACAGGGCCCTATGGCTACACCTTC. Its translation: CASSFTTGPYGYTF.